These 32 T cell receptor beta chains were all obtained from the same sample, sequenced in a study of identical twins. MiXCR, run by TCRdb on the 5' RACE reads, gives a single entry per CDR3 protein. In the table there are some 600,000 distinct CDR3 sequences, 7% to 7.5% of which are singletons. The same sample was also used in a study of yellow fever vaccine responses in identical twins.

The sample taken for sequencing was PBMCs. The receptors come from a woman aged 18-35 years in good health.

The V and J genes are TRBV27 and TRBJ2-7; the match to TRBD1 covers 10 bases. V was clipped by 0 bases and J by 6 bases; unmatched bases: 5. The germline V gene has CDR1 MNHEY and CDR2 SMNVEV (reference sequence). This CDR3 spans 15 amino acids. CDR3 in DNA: TGTGCCAGCAGTTTATCCGGGACAGGGGTGGGCGAGCAGTACTTC. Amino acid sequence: CASSLSGTGVGEQYF.

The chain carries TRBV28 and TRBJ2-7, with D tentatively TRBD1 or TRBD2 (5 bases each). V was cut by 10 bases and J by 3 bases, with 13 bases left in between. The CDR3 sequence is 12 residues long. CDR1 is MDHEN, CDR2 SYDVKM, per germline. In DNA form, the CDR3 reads TGTGCCACTACGGGACGAGGCTACGAGCAGTACGTC. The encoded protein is CATTGRGYEQYV.

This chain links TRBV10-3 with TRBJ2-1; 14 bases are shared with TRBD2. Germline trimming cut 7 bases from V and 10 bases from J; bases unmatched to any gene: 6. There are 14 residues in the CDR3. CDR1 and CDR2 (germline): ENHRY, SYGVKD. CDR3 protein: CAITGTSGSREQFF. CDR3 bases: TGTGCCATCACGGGGACTAGCGGGAGTAGGGAGCAGTTCTTC.

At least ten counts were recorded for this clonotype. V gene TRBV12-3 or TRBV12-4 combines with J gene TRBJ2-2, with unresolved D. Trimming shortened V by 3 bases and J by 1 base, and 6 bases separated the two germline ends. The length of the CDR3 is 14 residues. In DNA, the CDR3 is TGTGCCAGCAGTTTCGACGGGAACACCGGGGAGCTGTTTTTT. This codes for CASSFDGNTGELFF.

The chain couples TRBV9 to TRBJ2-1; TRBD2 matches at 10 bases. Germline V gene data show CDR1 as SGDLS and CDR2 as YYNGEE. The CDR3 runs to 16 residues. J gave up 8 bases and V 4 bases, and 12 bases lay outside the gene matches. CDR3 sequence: CASSLRRLAGVHEQFF. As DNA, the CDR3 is TGTGCCAGCAGCTTAAGAAGGCTAGCGGGAGTCCATGAGCAGTTCTTC.

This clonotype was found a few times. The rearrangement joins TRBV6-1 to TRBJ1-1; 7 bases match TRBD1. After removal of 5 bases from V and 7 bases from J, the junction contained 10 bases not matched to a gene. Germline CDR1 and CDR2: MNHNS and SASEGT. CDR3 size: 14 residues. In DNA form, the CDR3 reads TGTGCCAGCAGTCAGACAGGGACGGGGGGTGAAGCTTTCTTT. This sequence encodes CASSQTGTGGEAFF.

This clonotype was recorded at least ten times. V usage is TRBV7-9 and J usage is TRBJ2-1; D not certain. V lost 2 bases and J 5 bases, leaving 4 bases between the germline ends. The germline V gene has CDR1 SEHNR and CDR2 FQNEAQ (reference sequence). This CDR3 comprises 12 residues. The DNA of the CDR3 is TGTGCCAGCAGCTTAATGAACAATGAGCAGTTCTTC. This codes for CASSLMNNEQFF.

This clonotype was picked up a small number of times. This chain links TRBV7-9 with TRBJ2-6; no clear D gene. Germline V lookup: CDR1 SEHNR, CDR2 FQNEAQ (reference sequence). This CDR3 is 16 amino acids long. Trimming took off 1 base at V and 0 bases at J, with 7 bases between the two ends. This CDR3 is CASSLVGDSGANVLTF. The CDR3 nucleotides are TGTGCCAGCAGCTTAGTTGGAGACTCTGGGGCCAACGTCCTGACTTTC. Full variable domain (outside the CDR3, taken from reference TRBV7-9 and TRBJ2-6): DTGVSQNPRHKITKRGQNVTFRCDPISEHNRLYWYRQTLGQGPEFLTYFQNEAQLEKSRLLSDRFSAERPKGSFSTLEIQRTEQGDSAMYLCASSLVGDSGANVLTFGAGSRLTVL.

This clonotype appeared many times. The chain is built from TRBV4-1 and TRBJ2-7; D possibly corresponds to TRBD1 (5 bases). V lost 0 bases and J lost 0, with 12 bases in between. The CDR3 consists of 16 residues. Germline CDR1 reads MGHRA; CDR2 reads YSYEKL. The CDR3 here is CASSQDTRQRSYEQYF. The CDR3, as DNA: TGCGCCAGCAGCCAAGATACGAGACAGCGCTCCTACGAGCAGTACTTC.

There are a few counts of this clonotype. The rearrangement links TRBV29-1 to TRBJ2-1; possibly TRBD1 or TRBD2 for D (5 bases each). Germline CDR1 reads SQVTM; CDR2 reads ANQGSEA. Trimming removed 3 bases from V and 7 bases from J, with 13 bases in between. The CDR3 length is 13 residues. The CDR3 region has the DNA TGCAGCGTTGATGAGGGGTTAATGAATGAGCAGTTCTTC. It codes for CSVDEGLMNEQFF.

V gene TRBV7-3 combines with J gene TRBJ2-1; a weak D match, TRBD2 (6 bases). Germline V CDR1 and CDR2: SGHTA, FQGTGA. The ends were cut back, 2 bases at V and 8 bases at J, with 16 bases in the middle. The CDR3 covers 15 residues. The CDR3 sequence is CASSLAWTGDDEQFF. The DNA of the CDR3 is TGTGCCAGCAGCTTAGCTTGGACGGGGGATGATGAGCAGTTCTTC.

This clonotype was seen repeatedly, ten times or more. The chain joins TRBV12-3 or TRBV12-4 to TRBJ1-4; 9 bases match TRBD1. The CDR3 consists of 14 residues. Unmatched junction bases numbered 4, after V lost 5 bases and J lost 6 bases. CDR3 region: CASSTGGLDEKLFF. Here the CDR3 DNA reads TGTGCCAGCAGTACAGGGGGCTTAGATGAAAAACTGTTTTTT.

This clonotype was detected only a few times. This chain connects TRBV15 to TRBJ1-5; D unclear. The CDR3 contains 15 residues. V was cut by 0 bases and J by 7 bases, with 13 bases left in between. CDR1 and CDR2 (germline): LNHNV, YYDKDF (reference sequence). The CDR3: CATSRDIGDSQPQHF. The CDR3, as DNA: TGTGCCACCAGCAGAGATATCGGGGATTCCCAGCCCCAGCATTTT. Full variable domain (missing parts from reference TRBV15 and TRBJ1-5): DAMVIQNPRYQVTQFGKPVTLSCSQTLNHNVMYWYQQKSSQAPKLLFHYYDKDFNNEADTPDNFQSRRPNTSFCFLDIRSPGLGDTAMYLCATSRDIGDSQPQHFGDGTRLSIL.

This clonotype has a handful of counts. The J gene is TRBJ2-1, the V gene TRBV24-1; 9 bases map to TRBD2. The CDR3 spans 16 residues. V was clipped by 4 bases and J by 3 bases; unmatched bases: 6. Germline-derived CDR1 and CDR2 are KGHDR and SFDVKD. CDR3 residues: CATSDSSGRFYNEQFF. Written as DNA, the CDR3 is TGTGCCACCAGTGACTCAAGCGGGAGGTTCTACAATGAGCAGTTCTTC.

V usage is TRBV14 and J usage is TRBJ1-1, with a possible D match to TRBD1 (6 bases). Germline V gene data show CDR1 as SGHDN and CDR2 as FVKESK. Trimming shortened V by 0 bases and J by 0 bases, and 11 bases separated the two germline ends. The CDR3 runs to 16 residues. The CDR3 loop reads CASSQEQGVMNTEAFF. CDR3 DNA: TGTGCCAGCAGCCAAGAACAGGGCGTCATGAACACTGAAGCTTTCTTT.

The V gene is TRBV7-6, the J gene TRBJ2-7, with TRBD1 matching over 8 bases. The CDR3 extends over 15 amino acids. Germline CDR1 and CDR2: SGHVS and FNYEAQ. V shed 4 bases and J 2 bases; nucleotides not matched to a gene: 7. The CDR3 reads CASSSGTTGAYEQYF. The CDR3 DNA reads TGTGCCAGCAGCTCAGGGACGACAGGGGCCTACGAGCAGTACTTC.

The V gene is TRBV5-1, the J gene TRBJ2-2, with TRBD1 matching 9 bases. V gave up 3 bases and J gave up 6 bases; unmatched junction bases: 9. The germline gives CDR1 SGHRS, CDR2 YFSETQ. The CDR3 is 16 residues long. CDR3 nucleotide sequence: TGCGCCAGCAGCTCCCCGGGACAGGGAGTTTCCGGGGAGCTGTTTTTT. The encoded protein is CASSSPGQGVSGELFF.

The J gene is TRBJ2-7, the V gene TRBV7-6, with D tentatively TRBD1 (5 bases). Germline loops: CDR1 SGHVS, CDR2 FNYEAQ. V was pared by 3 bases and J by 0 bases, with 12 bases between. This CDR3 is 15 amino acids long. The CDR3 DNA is TGTGCCAGCAGCTTGGAGACAGCTAGCTCCTACGAGCAGTACTTC. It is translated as CASSLETASSYEQYF.

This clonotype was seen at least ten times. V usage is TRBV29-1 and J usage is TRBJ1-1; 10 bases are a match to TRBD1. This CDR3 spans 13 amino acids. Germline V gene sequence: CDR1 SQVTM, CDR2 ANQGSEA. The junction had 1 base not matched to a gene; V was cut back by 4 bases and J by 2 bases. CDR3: CSVGDRGNTEAFF. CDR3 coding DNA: TGCAGCGTTGGGGACAGGGGTAACACTGAAGCTTTCTTT.

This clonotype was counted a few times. CDR3 sequence (DNA): TGCGCCAGCACTGACAGCTATGGCTACACCTTC. Residues: CASTDSYGYTF. The chain carries TRBV5-1 and TRBJ1-2; tentatively, D is TRBD1 (5 bases). Germline values: CDR1 SGHRS, CDR2 YFSETQ. Trimming pared 6 bases from V and 4 bases from J, leaving 7 bases between. The CDR3 spans 11 residues. The variable domain in full, completed from reference TRBV5-1 and TRBJ1-2, reads KAGVTQTPRYLIKTRGQQVTLSCSPISGHRSVSWYQQTPGQGLQFLFEYFSETQRNKGNFPGRFSGRQFSNSRSEMNVSTLELGDSALYLCASTDSYGYTFGSGTRLTVV.

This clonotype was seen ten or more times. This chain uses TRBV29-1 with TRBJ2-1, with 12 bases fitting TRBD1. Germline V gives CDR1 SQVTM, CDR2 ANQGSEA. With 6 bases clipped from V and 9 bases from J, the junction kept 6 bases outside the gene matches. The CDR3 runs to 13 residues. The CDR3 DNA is TGCAGCGTCCCGGGACAGGGGGCCGGTGAGCAGTTCTTC. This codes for CSVPGQGAGEQFF.

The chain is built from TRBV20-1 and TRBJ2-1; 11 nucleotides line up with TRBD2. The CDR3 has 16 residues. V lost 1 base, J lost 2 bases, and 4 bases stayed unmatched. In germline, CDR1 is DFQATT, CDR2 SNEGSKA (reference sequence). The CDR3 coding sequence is TGCAGTGCTAGAGGACTAGCGGGACGGACCTACAATGAGCAGTTCTTC. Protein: CSARGLAGRTYNEQFF.

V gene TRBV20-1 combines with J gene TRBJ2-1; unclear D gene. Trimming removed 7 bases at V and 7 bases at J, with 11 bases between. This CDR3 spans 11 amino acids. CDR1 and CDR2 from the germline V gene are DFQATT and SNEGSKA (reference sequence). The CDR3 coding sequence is TGCAGTGACAAAGCTCGGAATGAGCAGTTCTTC. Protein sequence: CSDKARNEQFF.

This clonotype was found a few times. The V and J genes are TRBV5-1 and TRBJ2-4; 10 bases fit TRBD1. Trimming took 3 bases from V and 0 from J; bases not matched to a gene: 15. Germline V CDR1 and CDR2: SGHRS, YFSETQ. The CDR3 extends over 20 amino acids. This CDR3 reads CASSWTPGQGLMVAKNIQYF. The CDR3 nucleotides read TGCGCCAGCAGCTGGACCCCGGGACAGGGGTTGATGGTAGCCAAAAACATTCAGTACTTC.

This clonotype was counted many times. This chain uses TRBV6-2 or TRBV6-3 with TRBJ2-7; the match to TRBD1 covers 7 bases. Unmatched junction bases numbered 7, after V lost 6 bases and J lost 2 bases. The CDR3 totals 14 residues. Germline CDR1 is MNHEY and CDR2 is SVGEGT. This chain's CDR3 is CASRNRDSPYEQYF. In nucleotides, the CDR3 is TGTGCCAGCAGAAACCGGGACAGCCCCTACGAGCAGTACTTC.

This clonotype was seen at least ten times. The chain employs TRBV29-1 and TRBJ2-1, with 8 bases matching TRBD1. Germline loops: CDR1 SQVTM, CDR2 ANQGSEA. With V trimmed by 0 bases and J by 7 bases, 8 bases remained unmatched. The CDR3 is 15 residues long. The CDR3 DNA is TGCAGCGTTGAAGACCCCGGGACAGGTTGGAATGAGCAGTTCTTC. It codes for CSVEDPGTGWNEQFF.

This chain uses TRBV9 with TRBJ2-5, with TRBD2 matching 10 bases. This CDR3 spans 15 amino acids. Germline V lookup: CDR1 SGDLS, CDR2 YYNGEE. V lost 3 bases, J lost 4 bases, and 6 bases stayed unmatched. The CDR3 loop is CASSGSSGGGETQYF. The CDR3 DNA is TGTGCCAGCAGCGGTTCGAGCGGGGGGGGAGAGACCCAGTACTTC.

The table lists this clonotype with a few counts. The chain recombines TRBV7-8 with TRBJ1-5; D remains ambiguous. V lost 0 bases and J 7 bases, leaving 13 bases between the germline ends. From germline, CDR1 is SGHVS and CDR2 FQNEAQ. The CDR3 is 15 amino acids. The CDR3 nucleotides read TGTGCCAGCAGCTTAGCTGTCAGTTTGAGGCAGCCCCAGCATTTT. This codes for CASSLAVSLRQPQHF.

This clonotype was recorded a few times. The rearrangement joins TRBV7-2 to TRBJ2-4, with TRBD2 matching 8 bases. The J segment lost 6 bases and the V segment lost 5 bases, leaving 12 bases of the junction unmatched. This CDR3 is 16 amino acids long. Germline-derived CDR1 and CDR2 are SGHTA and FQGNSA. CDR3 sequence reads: CASSPPRGSGGNIQYF. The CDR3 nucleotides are TGTGCCAGCAGCCCCCCCCGGGGCAGCGGGGGAAACATTCAGTACTTC.

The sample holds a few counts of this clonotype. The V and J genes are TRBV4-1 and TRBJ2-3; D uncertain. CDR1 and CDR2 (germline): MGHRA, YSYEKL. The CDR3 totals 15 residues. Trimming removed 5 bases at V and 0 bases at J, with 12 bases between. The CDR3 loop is CASSWTGSSTDTQYF. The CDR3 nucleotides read TGCGCCAGCAGCTGGACGGGTAGCAGCACAGATACGCAGTATTTT.

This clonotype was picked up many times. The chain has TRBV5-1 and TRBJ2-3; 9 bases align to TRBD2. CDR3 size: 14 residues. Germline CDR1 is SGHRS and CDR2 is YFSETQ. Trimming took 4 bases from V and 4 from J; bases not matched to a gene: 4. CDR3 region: CASSGTSISDTQYF. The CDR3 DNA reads TGCGCCAGCAGCGGGACTAGCATTTCAGATACGCAGTATTTT.

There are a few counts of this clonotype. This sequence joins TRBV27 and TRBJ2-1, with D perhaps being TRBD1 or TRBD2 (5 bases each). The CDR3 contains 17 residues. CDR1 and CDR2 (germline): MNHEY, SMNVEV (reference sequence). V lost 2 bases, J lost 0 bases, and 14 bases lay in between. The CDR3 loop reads CASSLGWDGLSYNEQFF. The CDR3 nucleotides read TGTGCCAGCAGTTTAGGGTGGGACGGCCTCTCCTACAATGAGCAGTTCTTC.